What follows describes a single T cell receptor (beta chain). Its antigen is undetermined. The ends were cut back, 6 bases at V and 1 base at J, with 7 bases in the middle. The CDR3 has 13 residues. Germline assignment: CDR1 LGHNA and CDR2 YNFKEQ. This entry is derived from a study of T cells after yellow fever vaccination. Whole-study findings and limits: Clones that expanded after primary vaccination mostly reappeared after the booster (96% CD4, around 87% CD8). Contamination by abundant bulk-population clonotypes could be present in FACS-sorted repertoires. Faster peaking, at day 5 versus 15, marked a secondary response that was weaker.

For TCR, cDNA came from 5'RACE template switching, which added a universal primer site and UMIs. TCRdb ran MiXCR on the 5' RACE reads and lists one entry per CDR3 protein. The data contain about 580,000 distinct CDR3 sequences, about 15% of them singletons. Material: PBMCs, obtained less than 6 days after the first yellow fever vaccination. The chain is built from TRBV4-2 and TRBJ2-4; no clear D. The receptor's source is a young man who received the YFV17D yellow fever vaccine. The CDR3 coding sequence is TGTGCCAGCAGATTCGACGCCAAAAACATTCAGTACTTC. It is translated as CASRFDAKNIQYF.